One sample yielded the 5 T cell receptor beta chains listed below, sequenced in a study of blood T cell repertoires in COVID-19. This table comes from immunoSEQ multiplex PCR, and its TCRdb copy is limited to in-frame clones, with some not included. The repertoire consists of about 210,000 clones, with 65% to 85% occurring once and the leading ten covering roughly 2.9%. The sample consisted of peripheral blood. The receptors were sampled from a man aged 50 to 59 with active or convalescent COVID-19.

The rearrangement uses TRBV11-2 and TRBJ1-5; D is possibly TRBD1 (6 bases). CDR1 is SGHAT, CDR2 FQNNGV, per germline. V lost 4 bases to trimming and J lost 9 bases, with 19 bases between them. The CDR3 runs 15 residues. The CDR3 is CASSSEDRQYMPQHF. CDR3 bases: TGTGCCAGCAGCTCCGAGGACAGACAGTATATGCCCCAGCATTTT.

The chain recombines TRBV4-2 with TRBJ2-7; TRBD2 agrees at 12 bases. With V trimmed by 0 bases and J by 4 bases, 10 bases remained unmatched. This CDR3 has 18 amino acids. From germline, CDR1 is LGHNA and CDR2 YNFKEQ. The CDR3 spells CASSQEALAGGHGYEQYF. The DNA for the CDR3 is TGTGCCAGCAGCCAAGAGGCCCTAGCGGGAGGGCACGGGTACGAGCAGTACTTC.

The V and J genes are TRBV28 and TRBJ2-7, with 7 bases identical to TRBD2. J gave up 6 bases and V 10 bases, and 12 bases lay outside the gene matches. This CDR3 has 13 amino acids. Germline V gene sequence: CDR1 MDHEN, CDR2 SYDVKM. The CDR3 reads CAIQDLRGGEQYF. DNA for the CDR3: TGTGCCATCCAAGACCTACGCGGGGGCGAGCAGTACTTC.

J is TRBJ2-1 and V is TRBV24-1; 11 nucleotides agree with TRBD1. Germline V lookup: CDR1 KGHDR, CDR2 SFDVKD. V shed 6 bases, J shed 6 bases, and the junction held 9 bases outside the gene matches. This CDR3 is built from 16 residues. DNA for the CDR3: TGTGCCACCAGTTCCTCCGGGACAGGGGGGGGCAATGAGCAGTTCTTC. Its protein is CATSSSGTGGGNEQFF.

The chain uses TRBV3-1 (or the pseudogene TRBV3-2) and TRBJ1-5; TRBD1 matches 8 bases. The germline CDR1 and CDR2 sequences are LGHDT and YNNKEL (reference sequence). This CDR3 is built from 19 residues. V trimming: 4 bases; J trimming: 3 bases; junction bases outside the gene matches: 17. The CDR3 region has the DNA TGTGCCAGCAGCCTAAACAGGGGGAGACATTGGGACTCCAATCAGCCCCAGCATTTT. It encodes CASSLNRGRHWDSNQPQHF.